The source of this TCR beta chain is a study of blood T cell repertoires in COVID-19 (dated by TCRdb to about 2020). Context from the whole study: The collaborator samples originated in the United States, Italy and Spain and spanned the acute and convalescent phases of COVID-19. The material from the prospective study consisted of cDNA or gDNA derived from T cells, B-cell-depleted T cells, or PBMCs. The dataset comprised deeply sampled blood TCRbeta repertoires from subjects exposed to, actively infected with, or recovered from COVID-19. The repertoires were released in a freely available public database meant as a resource for research on the immune response to SARS-CoV-2. The samples were drawn from the first 160 participants of the ongoing ImmuneRACE study and from roughly 1,300 subjects provided by 6 global collaborators. Nearly every sample came with metadata listing a de-identified subject ID, COVID-19 status, age in years and sex. Where available, HLA class I and class II types were obtained from metadata supplied by the sample provider rather than from assay-based typing.

As for this clone: Its antigen remains undetermined. Per-base qualities were not stored, and no clone one base away is much larger.

Each collaborating institution followed its own protocols to collect whole blood in K2EDTA tubes. For TCRbeta analysis, collaborator samples were shipped as frozen whole blood, as isolated PBMCs, or as DNA extracted from either sample type. The CDR3 contains 15 residues, cysteine and phenylalanine counted. The retained sequence is limited to the CDR3, 45 bases, with the frame set at the first base. For this chain, trimming is 0 bases at the V end and 10 bases at the J end, and the number of junction bases without a gene match is 4. For CDR1 and CDR2, the germline V gene lists LGHNA and YSLEER. TCRbeta CDR3 regions were amplified from genomic DNA using the immunoSEQ Assay, a bias-controlled multiplex PCR. The authors processed their data as follows. Within the assay, amplification of reference gene primers was used to estimate how many nucleated cells each sample contained. Sequence reads were collapsed and filtered to measure the absolute abundance of every unique TCRbeta CDR3 rearrangement. For each sample, productive Simpson clonality was calculated as the square root of Simpson's diversity index over productive rearrangements. What TCRdb holds here is the immuneACCESS table cut down to in-frame rearrangements. Part of the clones is not present; checked against another copy, under half of the missing clones reflect an unresolved V gene, and the others are unexplained. That table furnishes V, J and clone size, whereas the DNA furnished D and trimming. Within this sample are 100,000 to 150,000 clones, with around 80% of them counted one time only. Clones ranked in the top ten supply roughly 17% of the sample.

Study-wide conclusions, independent of this receptor: The quantity of clinical and demographic metadata differed by source and by participant and was supplied without curation.

The sequencing sample was made of peripheral blood. The TCR originated in a man in his sixties with active or convalescent COVID-19. The V and J segments used are TRBV4-3 and TRBJ2-1, with TRBD2 matching 12 junction bases. The sequence in DNA is TGCGCCAGCAGCCAAGATCGAACTAGCGGGAGGGAGCAGTTCTTC. Its protein reads: CASSQDRTSGREQFF.